This entry features one T cell receptor (beta chain) sequence. This entry is derived from a study of blood T cell repertoires in COVID-19. Across the study: Whether acute or convalescent, the COVID-19 samples came from the United States, Italy and Spain. From T cells, B-cell-depleted T cells, or PBMCs came the material, which was cDNA or gDNA.

Original data processing: Amplifying reference gene primers gave estimates of nucleated cell counts. This table comes from immunoSEQ multiplex PCR, and its TCRdb copy is limited to in-frame clones, with some not included. The V and J calls and clone size are taken from that table; D and trimming were inferred from the DNA. The sample comprises 150,000 to 170,000 clones, 91% of which are singletons, and about 0.57% rests with the top ten. Trimming took 6 bases from V and 0 from J; bases not matched to a gene: 11. Germline CDR1 and CDR2: KGHSH and LQKENI. This CDR3 has 17 amino acids. The chain joins TRBV18 to TRBJ1-3; 7 bases agree with TRBD1. The sequence derives from a man aged 50 to 59 with acute or convalescent COVID-19. Sequencing input: peripheral blood. As DNA, the CDR3 is TGTGCCAGCTCCCGACAGGGACTTATGAGCTCTGGAAACACCATATATTTT. This encodes CASSRQGLMSSGNTIYF.